This paragraph covers one T cell receptor beta chain sequence. Its recognized antigen is unknown. It has no much larger one-base neighbor in the sample; base qualities were not kept. The cysteine opens and the phenylalanine closes a CDR3 of 17 amino acids. Kept here is only the CDR3 DNA, which spans 51 bases and is read in frame from base 1. V lost 4 bases and J lost 1 base, and the count of bases not matched to a germline gene is 11. CDR1 and CDR2, looked up from the germline V gene, are MNHEY and SVGAGI. These data come from a study of T cells after yellow fever vaccination (dated by TCRdb to between 2018 and 2020). Context from the whole study: The SMART-Seq v4 Ultra Low Input RNA kit was used to prepare libraries from fractions with low cell numbers. To follow T-cell clones before and after primary and booster YFV17D yellow fever vaccination, bulk TCR alpha and beta repertoires were sequenced over time. Two healthy male donors made up the cohort, one aged 18 to 29 years and the other aged 30 to 40 years. Blood was drawn at multiple timepoints before and after primary and secondary immunization, with bulk PBMC replicates and cell subsets isolated. Findings and caveats that apply to the study as a whole: A small fraction of clonotypes appeared in both the CD4 and CD8 compartments, likely as a result of convergent recombination. FACS-sorted repertoires could contain abundant contaminating clonotypes from the bulk population, so computational filtering was required. Because the study included only a couple of donors, the extent to which the findings can be generalized is limited. Most clones expanded after primary vaccination were re-detected after the booster (almost 97% of CD4 and around nine tenths of CD8), suggesting broad memory maintenance. The secondary T-cell response was weaker than the primary response but faster, peaking on day 5 instead of day 15.

TCR cDNA was synthesized by 5'RACE template switching, which introduced a universal primer site and unique molecular identifiers. cDNA synthesis was primed from both the TCR alpha and TCR beta constant segments. Library amplification involved two PCR steps, and the second step added sample barcodes and sequencing adapters. Sequencing of libraries was done on Illumina HiSeq 2500 (2x100 bp) or NovaSeq (2x150 bp). As for the original processing: Demultiplexing of reads and collapsing into UMI consensus sequences were performed with MIGEC, and V(D)J alignment was carried out with MiXCR. Vaccine-responding clonotypes were identified with edgeR using replicate PBMC samples, with FDR below 0.01 and a log2 fold change above 5 up to day 15 being required. CD4 or CD8 identity was assigned to each bulk clonotype according to whether the clonotype was present at higher abundance in the sequenced CD4 repertoire or the sequenced CD8 repertoire. The public reads were reanalyzed by TCRdb: fastp trimming at Q25, MiXCR alignment, in-frame beta chains only. Each entry merges the rows of one CDR3 protein and shows their most common DNA and genes. The V and J calls reflect TCRdb's pipeline rather than the authors' work. The sample table holds 500,000 to 650,000 distinct CDR3 sequences, of which roughly a sixth were seen once. Together, the top ten hold 17% of the sample.

The treatment or condition label, as the study defines it: live attenuated yellow fever vaccine strain. Two biological replicates of bulk PBMCs were collected at each blood-draw timepoint. A standard Ficoll-Paque protocol was used to isolate PBMCs from peripheral blood. TriZol was used to extract RNA from bulk PBMCs, CD4 and CD8 fractions, and dextramer-positive and dextramer-negative fractions. The sample consisted of PBMCs, taken around 5 days after the first yellow fever vaccination. Rearrangement joined TRBV6-5 to TRBJ2-7, with TRBD1 matching 9 junction bases. This clonotype originated in a man between 18 and 35 years old who received the YFV17D yellow fever vaccine. The bases are TGTGCCAGCAGTTCCCTTACCCGGGACAGGGTGTCCTACGAGCAGTACTTC. Its protein is CASSSLTRDRVSYEQYF.